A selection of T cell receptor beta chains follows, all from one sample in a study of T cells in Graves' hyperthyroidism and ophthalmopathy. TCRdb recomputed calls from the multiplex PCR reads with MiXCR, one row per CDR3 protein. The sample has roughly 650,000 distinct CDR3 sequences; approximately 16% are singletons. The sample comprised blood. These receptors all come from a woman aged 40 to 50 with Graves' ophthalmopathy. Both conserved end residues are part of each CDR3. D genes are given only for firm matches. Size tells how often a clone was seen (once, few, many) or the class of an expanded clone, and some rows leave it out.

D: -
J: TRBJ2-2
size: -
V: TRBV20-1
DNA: TGCAGTGGGGGCGGAGCGAACACCGGGGAGCTGTTTTTT
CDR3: CSGGGANTGELFF

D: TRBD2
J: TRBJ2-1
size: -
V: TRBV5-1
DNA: TGCGCCAGCAGTCTCTTAGCGGGGGGGATATACAATGAGCAGTTCTTC
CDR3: CASSLLAGGIYNEQFF

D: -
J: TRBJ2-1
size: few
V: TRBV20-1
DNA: TGCAGTGCCACCGGGACCCCGCGCGATGAGCAGTTCTTC
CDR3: CSATGTPRDEQFF

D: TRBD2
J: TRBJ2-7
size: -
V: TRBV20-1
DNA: TGCAGTGCTAGTTCATCCAGCGGGAGTTTCCACGAGCAGTACTTC
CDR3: CSASSSSGSFHEQYF

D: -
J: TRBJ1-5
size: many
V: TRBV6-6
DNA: TGTGCCAGCAGTTACAGTCAGCCCCAGCATTTT
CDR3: CASSYSQPQHF

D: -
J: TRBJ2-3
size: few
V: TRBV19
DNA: TGTGCCAGTAGGAGGACAGCTCGTGATTCAGATACGCAGTATTTT
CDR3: CASRRTARDSDTQYF

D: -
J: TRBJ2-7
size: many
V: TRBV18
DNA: TGTGCCAGCTCACCACAGGGGGGGGCCTACGAGCAGTACTTC
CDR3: CASSPQGGAYEQYF

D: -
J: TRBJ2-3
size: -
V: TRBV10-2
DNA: TGCGCCAGCAGTGTCGACCGGGACATTGTAGATACGCAGTATTTT
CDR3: CASSVDRDIVDTQYF

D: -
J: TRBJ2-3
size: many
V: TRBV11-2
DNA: TGTGCCAGCACCACTACGTCCGGCGGGAGCACAGATACGCAGTATTTT
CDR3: CASTTTSGGSTDTQYF

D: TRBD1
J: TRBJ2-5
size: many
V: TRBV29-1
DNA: TGCAGCGTTGACAGGGGGACCCAAGAGACCCAGTACTTC
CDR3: CSVDRGTQETQYF

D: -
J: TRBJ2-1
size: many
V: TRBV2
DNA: TGTGCCGCGTCTGTCCTCCCGAAGGAGCAGTTCTTC
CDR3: CAASVLPKEQFF

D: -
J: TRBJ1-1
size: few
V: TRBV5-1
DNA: TGCGCCAGCAGCTTGTTGTGGGGCTCTGAAGCTTTCTTT
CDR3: CASSLLWGSEAFF

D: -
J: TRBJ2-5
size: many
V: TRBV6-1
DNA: TGTGCCAGCATAATGTCAGAGACCCAGTACTTC
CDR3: CASIMSETQYF

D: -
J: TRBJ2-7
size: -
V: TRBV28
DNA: TGTGCCAGCAGCCAAAGACCCATACCCCCCTACGAGCAGTACTTC
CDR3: CASSQRPIPPYEQYF

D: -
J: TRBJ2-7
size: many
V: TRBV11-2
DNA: TGTGCCAGCAGCTACAGTGTTGGGGCAGAGCAGTACTTC
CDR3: CASSYSVGAEQYF

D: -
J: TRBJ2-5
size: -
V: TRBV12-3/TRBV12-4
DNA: TGTGCCAGCAGTTACAGAGGGGTGGGGGAGACCCAGTACTTC
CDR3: CASSYRGVGETQYF

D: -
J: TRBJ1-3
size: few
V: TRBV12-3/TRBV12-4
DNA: TGTGCCAGCAGTTCCCGCCGCCTTGGAAACACCATATATTTT
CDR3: CASSSRRLGNTIYF

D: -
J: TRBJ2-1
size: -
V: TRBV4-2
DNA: TGTGCCAGCAGAAGGGCGTCTACGGGGGAGCAGTTCTTC
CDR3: CASRRASTGEQFF

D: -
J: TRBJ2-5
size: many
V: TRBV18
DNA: TGTGCCAGCTCGACTTCGTTGGAGACCCAGTACTTC
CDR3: CASSTSLETQYF

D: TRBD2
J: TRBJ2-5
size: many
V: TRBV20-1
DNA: TGCAGTGCTAGAGAGTCTAGCGGGAGGGTCTTAGAGACCCAGTACTTC
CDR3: CSARESSGRVLETQYF

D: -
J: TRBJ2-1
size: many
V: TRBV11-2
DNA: TGTGCCAGCTCTAGGGGCTCCTACAATGAGCAGTTCTTC
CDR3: CASSRGSYNEQFF

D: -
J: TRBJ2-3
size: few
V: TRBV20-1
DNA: TGCAGTGCCCGCGGGGCGGGCCGCGGAGATACGCAGTATTTT
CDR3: CSARGAGRGDTQYF